These 25 T cell receptor beta chains were all obtained from the same sample, sequenced in a study of cytomegalovirus exposure and HLA in healthy donors. TCRdb keeps only in-frame clones here, not all; method: immunoSEQ multiplex PCR. Of 200,000 or so clones in the sample, over 65% are singletons; the top ten hold over 5.5%. The material sequenced was PBMCs. These receptors originate from a man between 18 and 29 years old in good health and CMV-seropositive.

The chain is built from TRBV5-6 and TRBJ1-5; no firm D call. The CDR3 sequence is 16 residues long. Between the trimmed V and J ends, which lost 4 bases and 3 bases, there was a span of 17 bases. Germline lookup yields CDR1 SGHDT and CDR2 YYEEEE. CDR3 sequence (DNA): TGTGCCAGCAGCCCCGCTTCCCCGCAGTACAATCAGCCCCAGCATTTT. Translation gives CASSPASPQYNQPQHF.

The rearrangement links TRBV6-6 to TRBJ1-3, with a weak D call TRBD1 (5 bases). The CDR3 is 13 amino acids. Germline assignment: CDR1 MNHNY and CDR2 SVGAGI (reference sequence). V lost 7 bases, J lost 0 bases, and 7 bases lay in between. Here the CDR3 DNA reads TGTGCCAGCACTAGGGGCTCTGGAAACACCATATATTTT. Translated: CASTRGSGNTIYF.

This chain connects TRBV5-1 to TRBJ2-7, with 9 bases lining up with TRBD1. The CDR3 has 16 residues. CDR1 and CDR2 (germline): SGHRS, YFSETQ. Trimming cost V 0 bases and J 5 bases; bases outside gene matches: 9. CDR3 loop: CASSLAGDREVDEQYF. CDR3 DNA: TGCGCCAGCAGCTTGGCCGGGGACAGGGAAGTGGACGAGCAGTACTTC.

This clone has just one count. This sequence joins TRBV7-2 and TRBJ1-4, with a possible D match to TRBD1 (6 bases). The germline CDR1 and CDR2 sequences are SGHTA and FQGNSA. The V and J ends lost 2 bases and 4 bases respectively, with 11 bases between them. CDR3 size: 15 residues. The CDR3 here is CASSLPGALNEKLFF. The DNA of the CDR3 is TGTGCCAGCAGCTTACCAGGGGCACTTAATGAAAAACTGTTTTTT.

The chain recombines TRBV29-1 with TRBJ1-1; D gene uncertain. V lost 5 bases and J lost 0, with 7 bases in between. The CDR3 is made up of 12 amino acids. CDR1 SQVTM and CDR2 ANQGSEA come from the germline V gene. The CDR3 here is CSVTEMNTEAFF. The CDR3 DNA reads TGCAGCGTTACAGAAATGAACACTGAAGCTTTCTTT.

The gene calls are TRBV18 and TRBJ1-2; 8 positions agree with TRBD1. The germline V gene encodes CDR1 KGHSH and CDR2 LQKENI. V lost 3 bases to trimming and J lost 6 bases; unmatched junction nucleotides: 12. This CDR3 has 16 amino acids. The CDR3 loop reads CASSPGQGGNRNGYTF. The CDR3, as DNA: TGTGCCAGCTCACCCGGACAGGGAGGTAATAGGAATGGCTACACCTTC.

V gene TRBV4-3 combines with J gene TRBJ2-7, with 7 bases identical to TRBD1. The length of the CDR3 is 15 residues. Germline CDR1 is LGHNA and CDR2 is YSLEER. V shed 3 bases and J 0 bases; nucleotides not matched to a gene: 5. The CDR3 bases are TGCGCCAGCAGCCAGGTACAGGGGAGCTCCTACGAGCAGTACTTC. It specifies CASSQVQGSSYEQYF.

The V gene is TRBV2, the J gene TRBJ2-5; 7 bases match TRBD2. V trimming: 7 bases; J trimming: 1 base; junction bases outside the gene matches: 6. The germline CDR1 and CDR2 sequences are SNHLY and FYNNEI. There are 14 residues in the CDR3. The CDR3 spells CASKILATQETQYF. As DNA, the CDR3 is TGTGCCAGCAAAATACTAGCGACCCAAGAGACCCAGTACTTC.

There are a few counts of this clone. The chain is built from TRBV4-2 and TRBJ2-1; 10 nucleotides align to TRBD2. V shed 3 bases and J 4 bases; nucleotides not matched to a gene: 6. Germline V gene sequence: CDR1 LGHNA, CDR2 YNFKEQ. This CDR3 has 16 amino acids. The CDR3 spells CASSQPGTSVYNEQFF. The CDR3 DNA reads TGTGCCAGCAGCCAGCCCGGGACTAGCGTTTACAATGAGCAGTTCTTC.

The chain employs TRBV2 and TRBJ2-2, with 9 bases identical to TRBD1. This CDR3 contains 16 residues. V trimming: 5 bases; J trimming: 5 bases; junction bases outside the gene matches: 9. CDR1 and CDR2 from the germline V gene are SNHLY and FYNNEI. The CDR3 bases are TGTGCCAGCAGTTTTACGGGACAGGGCTTAACCGGGGAGCTGTTTTTT. It yields the protein CASSFTGQGLTGELFF.

V usage is TRBV14 and J usage is TRBJ2-5; no firm D call. The CDR3 runs to 12 residues. Germline V CDR1 and CDR2: SGHDN, FVKESK. V dropped 2 bases and J dropped 7 bases, with 8 bases sitting between them. The CDR3 protein is CASSQLTGTQYF. The CDR3 region has the DNA TGTGCCAGCAGCCAATTAACCGGGACCCAGTACTTC.

The chain recombines TRBV11-2 with TRBJ2-7; D is ambiguous. In germline, CDR1 is SGHAT, CDR2 FQNNGV. This CDR3 is 14 amino acids long. Trimming removed 8 bases from V and 1 base from J, with 15 bases in between. The DNA for the CDR3 is TGTGCCAGCCGCATACGCGCGGTATCCTACGAGCAGTACTTC. This codes for CASRIRAVSYEQYF.

The chain links TRBV18 to TRBJ2-1, with TRBD2 identical over 9 bases. The CDR3 covers 15 residues. J gave up 10 bases and V 2 bases, and 9 bases lay outside the gene matches. In germline, CDR1 is KGHSH, CDR2 LQKENI. CDR3 DNA: TGTGCCAGCTCACCAGAGGCGGGAGGGCCTGGGGAGCAGTTCTTC. This translates into CASSPEAGGPGEQFF.

The rearrangement links TRBV9 to TRBJ2-3, with TRBD2 matching 14 bases. This CDR3 has 17 amino acids. V was clipped by 4 bases and J by 6 bases; unmatched bases: 10. In germline, CDR1 is SGDLS, CDR2 YYNGEE. The CDR3 here is CASSYLGTSGRTDTQYF. CDR3 bases: TGTGCCAGCAGCTATCTCGGGACTAGCGGGAGAACGGATACGCAGTATTTT.

This chain links TRBV10-3 with TRBJ2-1, with 10 nucleotides matching TRBD2. The length of the CDR3 is 15 residues. V trimming: 2 bases; J trimming: 6 bases; junction bases outside the gene matches: 4. Germline CDR1 and CDR2: ENHRY and SYGVKD. The CDR3 DNA follows: TGTGCCATCAGTGAGCTAGCGGGAGTGAGCAATGAGCAGTTCTTC. This codes for CAISELAGVSNEQFF.

This clone was seen a few times. This chain connects TRBV9 to TRBJ1-2; D is unclear. Trimming stripped 5 bases from V and 7 bases from J, with 12 bases between. From germline, CDR1 is SGDLS and CDR2 YYNGEE. The CDR3 is 12 amino acids. CDR3 DNA sequence: TGTGCCAGCAGGTCCCGAGAGGGTGGCTACACCTTC. Encoded protein: CASRSREGGYTF. The whole variable domain, remainder taken from reference TRBV9 and TRBJ1-2, is DSGVTQTPKHLITATGQRVTLRCSPRSGDLSVYWYQQSLDQGLQFLIQYYNGEERAKGNILERFSAQQFPDLHSELNLSSLELGDSALYFCASRSREGGYTFGSGTRLTVV.

This sequence joins TRBV11-1 and TRBJ2-7; 8 nucleotides align to TRBD1. From germline, CDR1 is SGHAT and CDR2 FQDESV (reference sequence). The V and J ends lost 5 bases and 2 bases, in that order; junction bases with no gene match: 8. CDR3 length: 15 amino acids. CDR3 protein: CASSHGTGETYEQYF. DNA for the CDR3: TGTGCCAGCAGCCACGGGACAGGTGAAACCTACGAGCAGTACTTC.

The rearrangement joins TRBV5-8 to TRBJ2-7; TRBD1 matches 8 bases. Germline V CDR1 and CDR2: SGHTS, YDEGEE. This CDR3 is 15 amino acids long. The V segment lost 4 bases and the J segment 2 bases; nucleotides outside the gene matches: 8. The CDR3, as DNA: TGTGCCAGCAGCCTCGGACAGGGAGAAACCTACGAGCAGTACTTC. Amino acids: CASSLGQGETYEQYF. Based on the CDR3 plus reference TRBV5-8 and TRBJ2-7, the full variable domain is EAGVTQSPTHLIKTRGQQATLRCSPISGHTSVYWYQQALGLGLQFLLWYDEGEERNRGNFPPRFSGRQFPNYSSELNVNALELEDSALYLCASSLGQGETYEQYFGPGTRLTVT.

The chain couples TRBV6-1 to TRBJ2-5; perhaps TRBD2 as D (5 bases). Between the trimmed V and J ends, which lost 10 bases and 7 bases, there was a span of 25 bases. CDR3 length equals 15 residues. The V gene's germline CDR1 is MNHNS and CDR2 SASEGT. The CDR3 nucleotides are TGTGCCACCTCAGAGACGAGGTCCCTCGCGGGGACCCAGTACTTC. Protein: CATSETRSLAGTQYF.

The chain employs TRBV6-1 and TRBJ2-1; 7 nucleotides match TRBD1. V was clipped by 6 bases and J by 9 bases; unmatched bases: 5. In germline, CDR1 is MNHNS, CDR2 SASEGT. The CDR3 contains 12 residues. CDR3 sequence (DNA): TGTGCCAGCAGGCTATACAGGGGTGAGCAGTTCTTC. As protein: CASRLYRGEQFF.

CDR3 amino acids: CASSVALAPSTGELFF. DNA of the CDR3: TGTGCCAGCAGCGTAGCTCTAGCGCCCAGCACCGGGGAGCTGTTTTTT. The V call is TRBV9, the J call TRBJ2-2; a possible D gene is TRBD2 (6 bases). The ends were cut back, 0 bases at V and 4 bases at J, with 13 bases in the middle. The CDR3 is made up of 16 amino acids. Germline-derived CDR1 and CDR2 are SGDLS and YYNGEE.

This clone was observed a handful of times. The V and J genes are TRBV7-3 and TRBJ1-2; 9 bases map to TRBD1. The CDR3 is made up of 14 amino acids. Trimming removed 5 bases from V and 8 bases from J; junction bases left unmatched: 9. Germline CDR1 SGHTA, CDR2 FQGTGA. The CDR3 DNA reads as TGTGCCAGCAGCCGAACAGGGGGCGCGTCAGGCTACACCTTC. Amino acids: CASSRTGGASGYTF.

The chain employs TRBV28 and TRBJ2-3; 13 bases line up with TRBD2. This CDR3 has 14 residues. The junction had 6 bases not matched to a gene; V was cut back by 7 bases and J by 8 bases. The germline CDR1 and CDR2 sequences are MDHEN and SYDVKM. The CDR3 loop reads CASTPGLAGRTQYF. CDR3 in DNA: TGTGCCAGCACCCCGGGACTAGCGGGGCGTACGCAGTATTTT.

CDR3 protein: CATSRGTDSGNTIYF. For the CDR3, the DNA is TGTGCCACCAGCAGAGGGACAGACTCTGGAAACACCATATATTTT. The V gene is TRBV15, the J gene TRBJ1-3; D is possibly TRBD1 (6 bases). CDR1 and CDR2 (germline): LNHNV, YYDKDF (reference sequence). This CDR3 has 15 residues. V was cut by 1 base and J by 0 bases, with 7 bases left in between. Variable domain in full (rest from reference TRBV15 and TRBJ1-3): DAMVIQNPRYQVTQFGKPVTLSCSQTLNHNVMYWYQQKSSQAPKLLFHYYDKDFNNEADTPDNFQSRRPNTSFCFLDIRSPGLGDTAMYLCATSRGTDSGNTIYFGEGSWLTVV.

The J gene is TRBJ2-2, the V gene TRBV5-4; D might be TRBD1 (7 bases). Trimming took 0 bases from V and 4 from J, leaving 16 bases between them. The CDR3 length is 17 residues. The V gene's germline CDR1 is SGHNT and CDR2 YYREEE (reference sequence). The CDR3 reads CASSLAGRGVVTGELFF. In DNA, the CDR3 is TGTGCCAGCAGCTTGGCGGGCAGGGGGGTCGTCACCGGGGAGCTGTTTTTT.